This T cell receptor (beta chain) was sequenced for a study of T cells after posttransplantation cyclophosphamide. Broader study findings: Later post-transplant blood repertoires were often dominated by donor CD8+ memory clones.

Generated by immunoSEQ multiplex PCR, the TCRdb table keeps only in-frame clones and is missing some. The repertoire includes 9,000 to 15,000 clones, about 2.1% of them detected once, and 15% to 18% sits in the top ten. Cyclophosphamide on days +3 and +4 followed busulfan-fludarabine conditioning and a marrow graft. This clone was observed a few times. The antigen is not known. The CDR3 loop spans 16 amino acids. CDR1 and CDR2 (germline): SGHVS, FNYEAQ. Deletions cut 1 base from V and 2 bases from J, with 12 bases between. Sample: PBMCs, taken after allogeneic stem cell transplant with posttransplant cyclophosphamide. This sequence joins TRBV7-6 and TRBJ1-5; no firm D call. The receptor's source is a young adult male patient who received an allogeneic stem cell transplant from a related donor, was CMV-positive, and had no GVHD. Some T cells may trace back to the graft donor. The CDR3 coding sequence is TGTGCCAGCAGCTTAGGCGGCGCTTTGGGCAATCAGCCCCAGCATTTT. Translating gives CASSLGGALGNQPQHF.